The 7 T cell receptor beta chains below all came from one sample that was sequenced in a study of T cells after yellow fever vaccination. TCRdb used MiXCR to reprocess the 5' RACE reads, holding one entry per CDR3 protein. This sample carries about 580,000 distinct CDR3 sequences, less than 20% of them seen once, and the ten largest clones take about 18%. This specimen consisted of PBMCs, obtained 5 days after the first yellow fever vaccination. These receptors all stem from a man in his late teens or twenties who received the YFV17D yellow fever vaccine.

CDR3 nucleotides: TGTGCCAGCAGTTATCGACACGACAATGAGCAGTTCTTC. This codes for CASSYRHDNEQFF. This chain joins TRBV6-2 or TRBV6-3 and TRBJ2-1; D is unresolved. Per germline, CDR1 MNHEY and CDR2 SVGEGT. This CDR3 region has 13 residues. The ends were cut back, 3 bases at V and 5 bases at J, with 8 bases in the middle.

In its sample, this clonotype was seen a few times. J is TRBJ1-1 and V is TRBV3-1; tentatively, D is TRBD1 (5 bases). The germline V and J ends were trimmed by 2 bases and 3 bases, with 13 bases remaining between them. Germline-derived CDR1 and CDR2 are LGHDT and YNNKEL (reference sequence). The CDR3 loop spans 15 amino acids. The CDR3 nucleotides are TGTGCCAGCAGCCAAAGGGGATACAGAGACACTGAAGCTTTCTTT. As protein: CASSQRGYRDTEAFF.

The chain combines TRBV6-2 or TRBV6-3 with TRBJ1-5, with 8 bases identical to TRBD1. Germline assignment: CDR1 MNHEY and CDR2 SVGEGT. The V segment lost 6 bases and the J segment 0 bases; nucleotides outside the gene matches: 7. This CDR3 has 16 residues. DNA of the CDR3: TGTGCCAGCAGCCCACAGGGGGGATATAGCAATCAGCCCCAGCATTTT. Translation: CASSPQGGYSNQPQHF.

The chain couples TRBV7-2 to TRBJ1-2, with 9 bases matching TRBD1. The CDR3 has 14 amino acids. Germline V gives CDR1 SGHTA, CDR2 FQGNSA. The trim removed 5 bases at V and 3 bases at J, leaving 4 bases unmatched. The CDR3 region is CASSPTGGDYGYTF. The CDR3, as DNA: TGTGCCAGCAGCCCAACAGGGGGCGACTATGGCTACACCTTC.

This clonotype was counted ten times or more. The chain joins TRBV7-9 to TRBJ2-7; TRBD2 is a possible D gene (5 bases). Germline V gene lookup returns CDR1 SEHNR and CDR2 FQNEAQ (reference sequence). Deletions cut 5 bases from V and 3 bases from J, with 20 bases between. This CDR3 spans 16 amino acids. The CDR3, as DNA: TGTGCCAGCAGCGCGCCGATCGGGGAACTCGTCTACGAGCAGTACTTC. It codes for CASSAPIGELVYEQYF.

This clonotype was detected only a few times. The chain combines TRBV5-1 with TRBJ1-1; possibly TRBD1 for D (5 bases). This CDR3 comprises 15 residues. The V end lost 4 bases, the J end lost 7 bases, and 20 bases lay between the germline ends. CDR1 and CDR2 from the germline V gene are SGHRS and YFSETQ. The CDR3 is CASSGNSGFGSEAFF. The DNA of the CDR3 is TGCGCCAGCAGCGGTAATTCAGGGTTTGGCAGTGAAGCTTTCTTT.

This clonotype occurred a few times. The CDR3 loop is CASSLGDGWGTDTQYF. CDR3 coding DNA: TGTGCCAGCAGCTTAGGGGATGGGTGGGGCACAGATACGCAGTATTTT. This chain joins TRBV7-2 and TRBJ2-3; D gene unclear. The CDR3 is 16 residues long. Deletions cut 1 base from V and 1 base from J, with 12 bases between. CDR1 is SGHTA, CDR2 FQGNSA, per germline.